Shown below are 13 T cell receptor beta chains from a single sample sequenced in a study of CD8+CD57+ T cells in acquired aplastic anemia. The template used for profiling TCR beta VDJ and CDR3 was genomic DNA. TCRdb redid the calling of the reads with MiXCR, one entry per CDR3 protein. The profile shows about 420,000 distinct CDR3 sequences, 55% to 70% of them singletons. The specimen sequenced was sorted CD4+, CD8+, or CD8+CD57+ T cells (not recorded which) from PBMCs. The receptors were gathered from a human donor in good health, serving as a control.

The chain uses TRBV9 and TRBJ1-3, with 8 positions matching TRBD1. Looked up from germline, CDR1 is SGDLS and CDR2 is YYNGEE. The CDR3 totals 15 residues. The V and J ends lost 3 bases and 8 bases, in that order; junction bases with no gene match: 10. CDR3 DNA: TGTGCCAGCAGCGGCGGACAGGGTAGCGTGGACACCATATATTTT. Amino acids: CASSGGQGSVDTIYF.

In this sample, this clonotype turned up many times. V usage is TRBV29-1 and J usage is TRBJ1-5; perhaps TRBD1 as D (6 bases). Germline V CDR1 and CDR2: SQVTM, ANQGSEA. This CDR3 is 13 amino acids long. V was clipped by 3 bases and J by 7 bases, with 13 bases between them. The CDR3 sequence: CSVDLGAGQPQHF. The CDR3 DNA is TGCAGCGTTGATTTGGGGGCGGGACAGCCCCAGCATTTT. Full variable domain (remainder filled in from reference TRBV29-1 and TRBJ1-5): SAVISQKPSRDICQRGTSLTIQCQVDSQVTMMFWYRQQPGQSLTLIATANQGSEATYESGFVIDKFPISRPNLTFSTLTVSNMSPEDSSIYLCSVDLGAGQPQHFGDGTRLSIL.

The sample holds a few counts of this clonotype. The chain recombines TRBV30 with TRBJ2-5, with TRBD2 matching over 14 bases. With V trimmed by 5 bases and J by 10 bases, 15 bases remained unmatched. CDR3 length: 16 amino acids. The germline V gene encodes CDR1 GTSNPN and CDR2 SVGIG (reference sequence). For the CDR3, the DNA is TGTGCCTGGGCCTCTGCCCCCGGGACTAGCGGGGGAGTCCAGTACTTC. Translated, it gives CAWASAPGTSGGVQYF.

This clonotype appeared a single time. The chain is built from TRBV12-3 or TRBV12-4 and TRBJ2-7; 8 bases map to TRBD1. This CDR3 contains 13 residues. V lost 5 bases to trimming and J lost 5 bases; unmatched junction nucleotides: 5. CDR3 coding DNA: TGTGCCAGCAGTCCGACAGGGGCCGACGAGCAGTACTTC. The encoded protein is CASSPTGADEQYF.

On this clonotype: Germline and junction disagree at one end, which may indicate a read error. This chain links TRBV15 with TRBJ2-3, with TRBD2 matching over 8 bases. This CDR3 contains 14 residues. The germline V gene encodes CDR1 LNHNV and CDR2 YYDKDF (reference sequence). The CDR3 DNA reads as TGTACCACCAGACGGGGGGGCAACACAGATACGCAGTATTTT. Protein: CTTRRGGNTDTQYF.

J is TRBJ2-2 and V is TRBV7-2; D may correspond to TRBD1 or TRBD2 (5 bases each). With 0 bases removed from V and 5 bases from J, the gap between germline ends came to 16 bases. Germline V lookup: CDR1 SGHTA, CDR2 FQGNSA. There are 17 residues in the CDR3. The CDR3 DNA reads as TGTGCCAGCAGCTTAGCCGGAGAGAGGGGAGAGACCGGGGAGCTGTTTTTT. This gives the protein CASSLAGERGETGELFF.

The chain links TRBV20-1 to TRBJ2-7, with D maybe TRBD2 (5 bases). The CDR3 has 13 residues. V gave up 5 bases and J gave up 7 bases, with 18 bases separating them. Per the germline V gene, CDR1 is DFQATT and CDR2 is SNEGSKA (reference sequence). CDR3 region: CSALPGLDYEQYF. The DNA of the CDR3 is TGCAGTGCTTTGCCAGGTCTCGACTATGAGCAGTACTTC.

In regard to this clonotype: No conserved phenylalanine or tryptophan is present at the end of the CDR3, so a read error is the likely explanation. The limits of the CDR3 on the DNA are not certain, so only TCRdb's listed CDR3 is given. The V call is TRBV7-7, the J call TRBJ1-2; TRBD1 is taken as the D call from the table, unchecked against the DNA. Germline values: CDR1 SSHAT, CDR2 FNYEAQ (reference sequence). From its first to its last residue, the CDR3 has 13 amino acids. The CDR3 spells CASNAPQAGKNTE.

This clonotype was seen at least ten times. J is TRBJ2-3 and V is TRBV6-4; weak D call: TRBD1 (5 bases). Germline CDR1 and CDR2: MRHNA and SNTAGT. The V gene lost 3 bases and the J gene lost 1 base, with 5 bases spanning the gap. The CDR3 is 13 amino acids. The CDR3 reads CASSEGGTDTQYF. Written as DNA, the CDR3 is TGTGCCAGCAGTGAAGGGGGCACAGATACGCAGTATTTT.

This clonotype was seen just once. The chain carries TRBV4-1 and TRBJ2-7; D call uncertain. Germline V CDR1 and CDR2: MGHRA, YSYEKL. With 1 base removed from V and 2 bases from J, the gap between germline ends came to 12 bases. This CDR3 has 15 amino acids. CDR3 bases: TGCGCCAGCAGCCAAGGGACCACGGCCGCCTACGAGCAGTACTTC. Translated: CASSQGTTAAYEQYF.

In the case of this clonotype: Germline is not matched at one junction end, which may reflect a read error. The chain joins TRBV9 to TRBJ2-7; TRBD2 agrees at 12 bases. Per the germline V gene, CDR1 is SGDLS and CDR2 is YYNGEE. The CDR3 runs 14 residues. CDR3: CASSATSGGGELYF. CDR3 sequence (DNA): TGTGCCAGCAGCGCGACTAGCGGGGGCGGGGAGCTGTACTTC. Variable domain in full (rest from reference TRBV9 and TRBJ2-7): DSGVTQTPKHLITATGQRVTLRCSPRSGDLSVYWYQQSLDQGLQFLIQYYNGEERAKGNILERFSAQQFPDLHSELNLSSLELGDSALYFCASSATSGGGELYFGPGTRLTVT.

Remarks on this clonotype: The CDR3 ends on some other residue instead of the conserved phenylalanine or tryptophan, so this is likely a read error. Here the CDR3 DNA reads TGTGCCAGTAGGCTAAGACTCTCGGGTGCCAACGATACGCAGTATGTT. It translates to CASRLRLSGANDTQYV. The rearrangement joins TRBV19 to TRBJ2-3; no clear D gene. The CDR3 totals 16 residues. Germline V gives CDR1 LNHDA, CDR2 SQIVND (reference sequence). The V gene lost 6 bases and the J gene lost 6 bases, with 22 bases spanning the gap.

There are many counts of this clonotype. The chain is built from TRBV2 and TRBJ1-5; possibly TRBD1 for D (6 bases). Germline V lookup: CDR1 SNHLY, CDR2 FYNNEI. The length of the CDR3 is 14 residues. V lost 2 bases to trimming and J lost 6 bases, with 11 bases between them. CDR3 sequence reads: CASSETGNIQPQHF. In nucleotides, the CDR3 is TGTGCCAGCAGTGAAACAGGGAATATTCAGCCCCAGCATTTT.